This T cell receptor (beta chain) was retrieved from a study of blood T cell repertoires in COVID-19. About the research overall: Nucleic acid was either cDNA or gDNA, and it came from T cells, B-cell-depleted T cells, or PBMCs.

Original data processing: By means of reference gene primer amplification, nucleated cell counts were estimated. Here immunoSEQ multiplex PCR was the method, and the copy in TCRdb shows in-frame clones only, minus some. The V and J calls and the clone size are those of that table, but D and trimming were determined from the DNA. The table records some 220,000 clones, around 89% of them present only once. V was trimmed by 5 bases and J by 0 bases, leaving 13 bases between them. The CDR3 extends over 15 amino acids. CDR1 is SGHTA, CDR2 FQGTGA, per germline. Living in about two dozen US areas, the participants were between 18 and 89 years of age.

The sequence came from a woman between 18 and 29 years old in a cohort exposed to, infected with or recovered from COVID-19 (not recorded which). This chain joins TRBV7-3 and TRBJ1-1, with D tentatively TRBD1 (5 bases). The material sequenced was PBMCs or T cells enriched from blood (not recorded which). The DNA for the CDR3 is TGTGCCAGCAGCCTTACAGGAAACCTGAACACTGAAGCTTTCTTT. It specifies CASSLTGNLNTEAFF.